The clone carrying this T cell receptor beta chain was seen a handful of times. Germline is not matched at one junction end, which may reflect a read error. As processed by the authors: Reference gene primer amplification in the assay estimated nucleated cell counts. Only in-frame clones appear in the TCRdb table, and some are missing; sequencing was by immunoSEQ multiplex PCR. The V and J calls and clone size were taken over from that table, and D and trimming were inferred from the DNA. Of 93,000 or so clones listed, about 90% are singletons. The record originates from a study of blood T cell repertoires in COVID-19. Turning to the study itself: Collection of acute and convalescent COVID-19 samples took place in the United States, Italy and Spain.

The CDR3 extends over 19 amino acids. The germline V gene encodes CDR1 DFQATT and CDR2 SNEGSKA (reference sequence). Sequencing was carried out using peripheral blood. The sequence was obtained from a human donor in a cohort sampled during active COVID-19. The chain uses TRBV20-1 and TRBJ2-7; TRBD2 is a possible D gene (6 bases). The chain's CDR3 is CSASPAAPSGTLVSYEQYF. The CDR3 DNA reads as TGCAGCGCTAGTCCCGCCGCCCCGTCCGGGACTCTTGTCTCCTACGAGCAGTACTTC.